The subject of this entry is one T cell receptor (beta chain). The antigen is not known. These data come from a study of cytomegalovirus exposure and HLA in healthy donors. The study's findings and limits: Later on, analysis showed that most CMV-associated TCR beta chains appeared to be HLA-restricted.

PCR involved 60 Vbeta and 13 Jbeta primers. Repertoires were generated with immunoSEQ multiplex PCR, while TCRdb's copy carries only in-frame clones and drops some. Here the sample spans approximately 160,000 clones, approximately 80% being singletons. Trimming removed 6 bases from V and 6 bases from J; junction bases left unmatched: 3. CDR3 size: 13 residues. Germline loops: CDR1 MNHNS, CDR2 SASEGT. The V call is TRBV6-1, the J call TRBJ2-7; TRBD1 matches 12 bases. The sequenced material came from PBMCs. The TCR comes from a male donor in good health and CMV-seropositive. CDR3 coding DNA: TGTGCCAGCAGGGGACAGGGGGCGGTCGAGCAGTACTTC. Protein product: CASRGQGAVEQYF.